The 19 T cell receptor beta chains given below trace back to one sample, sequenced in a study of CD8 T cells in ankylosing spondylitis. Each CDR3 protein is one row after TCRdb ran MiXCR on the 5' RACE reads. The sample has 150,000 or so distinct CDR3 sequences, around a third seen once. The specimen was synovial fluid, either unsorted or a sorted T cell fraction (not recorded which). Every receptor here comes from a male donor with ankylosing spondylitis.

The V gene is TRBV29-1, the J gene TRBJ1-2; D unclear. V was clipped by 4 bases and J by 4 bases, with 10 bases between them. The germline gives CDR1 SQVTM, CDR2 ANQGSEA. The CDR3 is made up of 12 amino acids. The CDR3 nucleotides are TGCAGCGTTGTATTCCCGCCCTATGGCTACACCTTC. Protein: CSVVFPPYGYTF.

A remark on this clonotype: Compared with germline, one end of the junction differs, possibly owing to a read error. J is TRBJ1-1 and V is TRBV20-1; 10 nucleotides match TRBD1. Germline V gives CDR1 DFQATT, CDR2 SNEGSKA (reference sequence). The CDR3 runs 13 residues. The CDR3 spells CSARGTGVTEAFF. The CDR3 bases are TGCAGTGCTAGGGGGACAGGGGTCACTGAAGCCTTCTTT.

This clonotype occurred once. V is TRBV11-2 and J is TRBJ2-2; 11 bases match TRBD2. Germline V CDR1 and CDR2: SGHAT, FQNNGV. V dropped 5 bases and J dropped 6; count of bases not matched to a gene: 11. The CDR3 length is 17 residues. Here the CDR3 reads CASSVLRTSGSPGELFF. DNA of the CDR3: TGTGCCAGCAGCGTCCTCCGGACTAGCGGGTCCCCCGGGGAGCTGTTTTTT.

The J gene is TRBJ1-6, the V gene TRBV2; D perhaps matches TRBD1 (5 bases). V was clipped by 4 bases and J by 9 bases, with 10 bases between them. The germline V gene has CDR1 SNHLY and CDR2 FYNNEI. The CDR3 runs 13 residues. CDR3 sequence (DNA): TGTGCCAGCAGTGTAGGGGAGGGTTCACCCCTCCACTTT. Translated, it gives CASSVGEGSPLHF. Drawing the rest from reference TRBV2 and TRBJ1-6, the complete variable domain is EPEVTQTPSHQVTQMGQEVILRCVPISNHLYFYWYRQILGQKVEFLVSFYNNEISEKSEIFDDQFSVERPDGSNFTLKIRSTKLEDSAMYFCASSVGEGSPLHFGNGTRLTVT.

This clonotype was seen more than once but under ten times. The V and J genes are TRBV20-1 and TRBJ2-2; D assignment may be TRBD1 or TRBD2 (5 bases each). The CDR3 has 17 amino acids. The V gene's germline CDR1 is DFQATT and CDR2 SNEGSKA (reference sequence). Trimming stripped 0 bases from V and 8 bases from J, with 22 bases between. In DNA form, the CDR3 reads TGCAGTGCTAGAGATCCCAACCGGGACCCCATGAGGGGGGAGCTGTTTTTT. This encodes CSARDPNRDPMRGELFF.

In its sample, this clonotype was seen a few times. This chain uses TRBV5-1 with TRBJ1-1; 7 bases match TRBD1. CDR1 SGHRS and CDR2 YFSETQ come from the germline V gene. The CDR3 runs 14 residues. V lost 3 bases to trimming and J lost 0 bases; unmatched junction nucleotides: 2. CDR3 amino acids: CASSWTGMNTEAFF. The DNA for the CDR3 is TGCGCCAGCAGCTGGACAGGCATGAACACTGAAGCTTTCTTT.

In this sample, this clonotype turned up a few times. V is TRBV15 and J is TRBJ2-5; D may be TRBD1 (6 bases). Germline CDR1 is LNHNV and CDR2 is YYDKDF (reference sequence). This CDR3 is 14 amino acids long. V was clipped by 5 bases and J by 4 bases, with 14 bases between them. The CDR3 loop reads CATSAGTRGETQYF. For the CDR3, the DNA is TGTGCCACCAGCGCAGGGACACGGGGAGAGACCCAGTACTTC.

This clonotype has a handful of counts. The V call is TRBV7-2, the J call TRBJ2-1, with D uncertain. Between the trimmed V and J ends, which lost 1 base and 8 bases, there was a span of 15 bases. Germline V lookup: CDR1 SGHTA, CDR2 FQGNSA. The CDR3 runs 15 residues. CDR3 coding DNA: TGTGCCAGCAGCTTAGTATCCGTAGGTTCGGATGAGCAGTTCTTC. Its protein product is CASSLVSVGSDEQFF.

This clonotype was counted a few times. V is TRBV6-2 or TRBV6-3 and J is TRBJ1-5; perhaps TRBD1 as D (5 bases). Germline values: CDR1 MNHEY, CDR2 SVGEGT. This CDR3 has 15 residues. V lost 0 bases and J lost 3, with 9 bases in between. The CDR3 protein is CASSYSGHFNQPQHF. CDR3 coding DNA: TGTGCCAGCAGTTACTCTGGACACTTCAATCAGCCCCAGCATTTT.

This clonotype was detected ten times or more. The CDR3 spells CSLAGGQGAGFRTQYF. The DNA for the CDR3 is TGCAGTCTTGCCGGGGGACAGGGGGCCGGATTTAGGACCCAGTACTTC. The V and J genes are TRBV20-1 and TRBJ2-5; 12 nucleotides line up with TRBD1. Per germline, CDR1 DFQATT and CDR2 SNEGSKA (reference sequence). This CDR3 comprises 16 residues. V trimming: 8 bases; J trimming: 7 bases; junction bases outside the gene matches: 17.

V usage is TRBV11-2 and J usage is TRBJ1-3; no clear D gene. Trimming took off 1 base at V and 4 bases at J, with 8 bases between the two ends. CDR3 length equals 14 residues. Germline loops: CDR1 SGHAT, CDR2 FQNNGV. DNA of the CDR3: TGTGCCAGCAGCTTAGCCAGCGGGGGAAACACCATATATTTT. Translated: CASSLASGGNTIYF.

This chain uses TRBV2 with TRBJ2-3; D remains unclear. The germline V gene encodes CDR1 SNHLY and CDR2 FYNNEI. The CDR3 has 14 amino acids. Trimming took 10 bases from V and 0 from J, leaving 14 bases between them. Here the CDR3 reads CATTKGVSTDTQYF. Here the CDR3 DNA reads TGTGCCACCACAAAAGGCGTTAGCACAGATACGCAGTATTTT.

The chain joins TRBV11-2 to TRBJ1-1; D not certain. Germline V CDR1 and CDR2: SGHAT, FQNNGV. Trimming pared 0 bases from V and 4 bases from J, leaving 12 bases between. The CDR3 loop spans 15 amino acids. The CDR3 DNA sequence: TGTGCCAGCAGCTTAGATGGCCCCCGAGGCACTGAAGCTTTCTTT. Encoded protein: CASSLDGPRGTEAFF.

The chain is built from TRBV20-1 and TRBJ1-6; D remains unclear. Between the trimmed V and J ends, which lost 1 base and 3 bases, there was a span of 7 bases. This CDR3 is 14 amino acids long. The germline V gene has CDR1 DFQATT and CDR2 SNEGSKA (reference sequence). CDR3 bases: TGCAGTGCTAGAGTCGGGGTCTATAATTCACCCCTCCACTTT. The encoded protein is CSARVGVYNSPLHF.

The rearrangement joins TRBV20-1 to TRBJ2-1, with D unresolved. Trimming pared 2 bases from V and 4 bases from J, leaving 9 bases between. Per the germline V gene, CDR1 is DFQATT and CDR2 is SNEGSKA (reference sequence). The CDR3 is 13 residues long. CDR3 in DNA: TGCAGTGCTAGACCCGGAGCGTACAATGAGCAGTTCTTC. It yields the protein CSARPGAYNEQFF.

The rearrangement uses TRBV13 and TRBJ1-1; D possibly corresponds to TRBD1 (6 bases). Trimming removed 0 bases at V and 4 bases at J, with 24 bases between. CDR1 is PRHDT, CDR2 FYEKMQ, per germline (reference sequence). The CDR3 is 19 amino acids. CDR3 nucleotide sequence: TGTGCCAGCAGCTTAGGCCGGGTCAGGGGTGATCCCTTGGGCACTGAAGCTTTCTTT. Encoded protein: CASSLGRVRGDPLGTEAFF.

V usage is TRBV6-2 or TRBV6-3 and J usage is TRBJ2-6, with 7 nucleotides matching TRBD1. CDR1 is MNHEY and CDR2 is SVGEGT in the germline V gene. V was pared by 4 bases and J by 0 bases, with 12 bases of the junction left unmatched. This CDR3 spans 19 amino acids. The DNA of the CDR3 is TGTGCCAGCAGTTTCCCCTCACAGGGGACAAACTCTGGGGCCAACGTCCTGACTTTC. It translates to CASSFPSQGTNSGANVLTF.

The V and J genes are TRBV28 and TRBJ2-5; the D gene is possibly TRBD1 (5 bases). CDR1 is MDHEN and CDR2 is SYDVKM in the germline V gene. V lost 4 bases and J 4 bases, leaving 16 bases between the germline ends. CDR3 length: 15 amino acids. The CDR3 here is CASSSDRAVGETQYF. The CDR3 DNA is TGTGCCAGCAGTTCCGACAGAGCCGTTGGAGAGACCCAGTACTTC.

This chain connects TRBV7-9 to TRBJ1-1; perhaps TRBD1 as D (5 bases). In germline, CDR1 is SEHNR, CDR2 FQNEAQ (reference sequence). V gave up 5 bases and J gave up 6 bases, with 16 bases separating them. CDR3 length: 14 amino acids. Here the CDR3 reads CASSPSGGRAEAFF. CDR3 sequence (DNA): TGTGCCAGCAGCCCTTCAGGCGGCAGGGCTGAAGCTTTCTTT.